This T cell receptor (beta chain) was profiled in a study of T cell responses to AZD1222 COVID-19 vaccine. This clone was recorded only once. Its specificity is unknown. Measured with immunoSEQ multiplex PCR; TCRdb has only the in-frame clones, and not every one. Of approximately 80,000 clones listed, over 75% are singletons. The study, taken as a whole, reports: The study sampled repertoires only after the peak T cell response. Females made up more of the donors, who were largely white British, and clonal diversity may have come out too low.

The CDR3 has 15 residues. Germline CDR1 is LNHDA and CDR2 is SQIVND (reference sequence). V trimming: 5 bases; J trimming: 0 bases; junction bases outside the gene matches: 2. The chain links TRBV19 to TRBJ2-3; 10 bases fit TRBD2. The source is an adult in good health. This sample comprised peripheral blood, obtained on day 0 of AZD1222 vaccination. In nucleotides, the CDR3 is TGTGCCAGTAGTCCACTAGCGGGGAGCACAGATACGCAGTATTTT. It yields the protein CASSPLAGSTDTQYF.